Following are 21 T cell receptor beta chains from one sample sequenced in a study of blood T cell repertoires in COVID-19. Produced via immunoSEQ multiplex PCR; TCRdb's table is partial and in-frame only. The profile shows fewer than 350,000 clones, more than 70% of them singletons. Specimen: peripheral blood. Receptors originate from a woman in her 30s with COVID-19, enrolled during active disease.

The gene calls are TRBV6-5 and TRBJ1-2, with 12 bases aligning to TRBD1. V was pared by 4 bases and J by 7 bases, with 10 bases of the junction left unmatched. The CDR3 length is 16 residues. Germline CDR1 is MNHEY and CDR2 is SVGAGI. CDR3 in amino acids: CASSSPRDRGLGGYTF. The CDR3 DNA reads as TGTGCCAGCAGTTCCCCCCGGGACAGGGGGCTAGGTGGCTACACCTTC.

V is TRBV7-8 and J is TRBJ2-2; no firm D call. This CDR3 is built from 15 residues. V gave up 2 bases and J gave up 7 bases, with 14 bases separating them. From germline, CDR1 is SGHVS and CDR2 FQNEAQ. This CDR3 reads CASSLYWSRSGELFF. The DNA of the CDR3 is TGTGCCAGCAGCTTATATTGGTCTCGTAGCGGGGAGCTGTTTTTT. Based on the CDR3 plus reference TRBV7-8 and TRBJ2-2, the full variable domain is GAGVSQSPRYKVAKRGQDVALRCDPISGHVSLFWYQQALGQGPEFLTYFQNEAQLDKSGLPSDRFFAERPEGSVSTLKIQRTQQEDSAVYLCASSLYWSRSGELFFGEGSRLTVL.

The chain employs TRBV29-1 and TRBJ1-2; 7 bases are a match to TRBD1. Germline V lookup: CDR1 SQVTM, CDR2 ANQGSEA. V was pared by 6 bases and J by 8 bases, with 21 bases of the junction left unmatched. The CDR3 contains 16 residues. CDR3 region: CSVHSGTAIPGGGYTF. In nucleotides, the CDR3 is TGCAGCGTCCATTCCGGGACAGCAATACCCGGGGGAGGCTACACCTTC.

The gene calls are TRBV24-1 and TRBJ1-5; D gene unclear. V was pared by 6 bases and J by 2 bases, with 10 bases between. Per germline, CDR1 KGHDR and CDR2 SFDVKD. The CDR3 contains 14 residues. CDR3 in DNA: TGTGCCACCAGTCCCACGGGAGGCAATCAGCCCCAGCATTTT. Its translation: CATSPTGGNQPQHF.

This clone occurred once. At the DNA level, this CDR3 is encoded by other sequences in the same sample as well. CDR3: CASSQVRSSGNTIYF. CDR3 sequence (DNA): TGCGCCAGCAGCCAAGTCCGCAGCTCTGGAAACACCATATATTTT. The V call is TRBV4-1, the J call TRBJ1-3; D unresolved. Germline V gene sequence: CDR1 MGHRA, CDR2 YSYEKL. Trimming pared 1 base from V and 0 bases from J, leaving 7 bases between. This CDR3 spans 15 amino acids.

The gene calls are TRBV2 and TRBJ1-5; no reliable D call. V lost 3 bases, J lost 7 bases, and 16 bases lay in between. The CDR3 totals 15 residues. CDR1 is SNHLY, CDR2 FYNNEI, per germline. The CDR3 reads CASSDTSSEYQPQHF. The CDR3 DNA is TGTGCCAGCAGTGACACTTCGTCCGAATACCAGCCCCAGCATTTT.

The sample holds one count of this clone. The chain employs TRBV7-2 and TRBJ2-5; TRBD2 matches 12 bases. Trimming at V came to 5 bases and at J to 5 bases, leaving 6 bases not matched to a gene. From germline, CDR1 is SGHTA and CDR2 FQGNSA. The CDR3 is 15 amino acids. CDR3 region: CASSGLAGLGETQYF. The CDR3 bases are TGTGCCAGCAGCGGACTAGCGGGGCTTGGGGAGACCCAGTACTTC.

The chain joins TRBV5-4 to TRBJ1-2, with 7 positions matching TRBD1. Per the germline V gene, CDR1 is SGHNT and CDR2 is YYREEE (reference sequence). V dropped 4 bases and J dropped 3; count of bases not matched to a gene: 6. This CDR3 spans 14 amino acids. The CDR3 nucleotides read TGTGCCAGCAGCCCGAGACAGGGACACTATGGCTACACCTTC. It codes for CASSPRQGHYGYTF.

The chain carries TRBV19 and TRBJ1-5, with TRBD1 as a possible D gene (5 bases). CDR3 size: 12 residues. Germline V gene sequence: CDR1 LNHDA, CDR2 SQIVND (reference sequence). The germline V and J ends were trimmed by 6 bases and 9 bases, with 12 bases remaining between them. CDR3 in amino acids: CASRIGGSPQHF. The CDR3 DNA is TGTGCCAGTAGGATCGGGGGTTCGCCCCAGCATTTT. Full variable domain (rest looked up from reference TRBV19 and TRBJ1-5): DGGITQSPKYLFRKEGQNVTLSCEQNLNHDAMYWYRQDPGQGLRLIYYSQIVNDFQKGDIAEGYSVSREKKESFPLTVTSAQKNPTAFYLCASRIGGSPQHFGDGTRLSIL.

The chain is built from TRBV19 and TRBJ1-1; TRBD1 matches 10 bases. CDR1 is LNHDA and CDR2 is SQIVND in the germline V gene (reference sequence). The length of the CDR3 is 16 residues. With 0 bases clipped from V and 4 bases from J, the junction kept 5 bases outside the gene matches. CDR3 coding DNA: TGTGCCAGTAGTATAGATCCTGGACAGGGGGTCACTGAAGCTTTCTTT. This encodes CASSIDPGQGVTEAFF.

This chain uses TRBV7-2 with TRBJ1-1; possibly TRBD1 for D (6 bases). V gave up 5 bases and J gave up 1 base, with 17 bases separating them. CDR1 and CDR2 from the germline V gene are SGHTA and FQGNSA. The CDR3 has 16 amino acids. The CDR3 spells CASSEQGYPGNTEAFF. CDR3 nucleotides: TGTGCCAGCAGCGAACAGGGATACCCGGGGAACACTGAAGCTTTCTTT.

J is TRBJ1-1 and V is TRBV6-5; no reliable D call. Germline CDR1 is MNHEY and CDR2 is SVGAGI. This CDR3 has 15 residues. Trimming left V 6 bases short and J 1 base short, with 15 bases between. The CDR3 DNA follows: TGTGCCAGCAGGGGAGGGCGGGGAACGAACACTGAAGCTTTCTTT. Its translation is CASRGGRGTNTEAFF.

The rearrangement joins TRBV18 to TRBJ2-3; weak D call: TRBD1 (5 bases). Germline CDR1 KGHSH, CDR2 LQKENI. There are 13 residues in the CDR3. Trimming left V 6 bases short and J 0 bases short, with 7 bases between. The CDR3 sequence is CASSSGSTDTQYF. CDR3 DNA sequence: TGTGCCAGCTCGTCAGGGAGCACAGATACGCAGTATTTT.

The chain combines TRBV7-3 with TRBJ2-3, with D possibly being TRBD2 (6 bases). Per the germline V gene, CDR1 is SGHTA and CDR2 is FQGTGA. The CDR3 has 14 amino acids. V lost 2 bases, J lost 3 bases, and 9 bases lay in between. The CDR3 reads CASSLGGYTDTQYF. Here the CDR3 DNA reads TGTGCCAGCAGCTTAGGGGGGTATACAGATACGCAGTATTTT. The complete variable domain, with remaining parts taken from reference TRBV7-3 and TRBJ2-3, reads GAGVSQTPSNKVTEKGKYVELRCDPISGHTALYWYRQSLGQGPEFLIYFQGTGAADDSGLPNDRFFAVRPEGSVSTLKIQRTERGDSAVYLCASSLGGYTDTQYFGPGTRLTVL.

A few counts support this clone. The J gene is TRBJ2-2, the V gene TRBV7-9, with a tentative D call TRBD1 (6 bases). Per the germline V gene, CDR1 is SEHNR and CDR2 is FQNEAQ (reference sequence). The CDR3 has 12 amino acids. Between the trimmed V and J ends, which lost 11 bases and 4 bases, there was a span of 11 bases. The DNA for the CDR3 is TGTGCCGCCAAGACAGGCACCGGGGAGCTGTTTTTT. Its protein product is CAAKTGTGELFF.

J is TRBJ2-1 and V is TRBV7-8; TRBD2 might be the D (6 bases). Germline CDR1 reads SGHVS; CDR2 reads FQNEAQ. V was trimmed by 6 bases and J by 7 bases, leaving 16 bases between them. The CDR3 has 14 residues. This CDR3 reads CASSHETRGNEQFF. The CDR3 region has the DNA TGTGCCAGCAGTCATGAGACTAGAGGAAATGAGCAGTTCTTC.

This clone was found a few times. This chain joins TRBV5-4 and TRBJ1-3; D remains ambiguous. V lost 4 bases, J lost 11 bases, and 19 bases lay in between. Germline values: CDR1 SGHNT, CDR2 YYREEE (reference sequence). The CDR3 covers 14 residues. CDR3 coding DNA: TGTGCCAGCAGCCCGAACCGGGGTTTAAGCCCCATATATTTT. Protein product: CASSPNRGLSPIYF. The full variable domain, with the rest looked up from reference TRBV5-4 and TRBJ1-3, is ETGVTQSPTHLIKTRGQQVTLRCSSQSGHNTVSWYQQALGQGPQFIFQYYREEENGRGNFPPRFSGLQFPNYSSELNVNALELDDSALYLCASSPNRGLSPIYFGEGSWLTVV.

The rearrangement joins TRBV2 to TRBJ1-4; the D gene is possibly TRBD1 (5 bases). The V end was cut by 1 base, the J end by 4 bases, with 10 bases between. The V gene's germline CDR1 is SNHLY and CDR2 FYNNEI. There are 15 residues in the CDR3. The CDR3 nucleotides read TGTGCCAGCAGTGAAGAAACAGGAAGTAATGAAAAACTGTTTTTT. Translation gives CASSEETGSNEKLFF. Complete variable domain (other parts from reference TRBV2 and TRBJ1-4): EPEVTQTPSHQVTQMGQEVILRCVPISNHLYFYWYRQILGQKVEFLVSFYNNEISEKSEIFDDQFSVERPDGSNFTLKIRSTKLEDSAMYFCASSEETGSNEKLFFGSGTQLSVL.

The rearrangement uses TRBV5-8 and TRBJ2-1; TRBD1 matches 8 bases. The CDR3 is 17 amino acids. The germline CDR1 and CDR2 sequences are SGHTS and YDEGEE. With V trimmed by 6 bases and J by 3 bases, 14 bases remained unmatched. In DNA form, the CDR3 reads TGTGCCAGCAATCAGGGGGCCGTGTCTCCAAGCTACAATGAGCAGTTCTTC. This codes for CASNQGAVSPSYNEQFF.

V and J are TRBV11-3 and TRBJ1-1; 7 positions match TRBD1. This CDR3 spans 14 amino acids. The germline V gene has CDR1 SGHNT and CDR2 YENEEA. Losses at the gene ends were 5 bases for V and 8 bases for J; bases not matched to a gene: 11. CDR3 sequence reads: CASSAGREGAEAFF. CDR3 DNA: TGTGCCAGCAGCGCCGGACGGGAGGGGGCGGAAGCTTTCTTT.

This chain uses TRBV19 with TRBJ1-5; a weak D match, TRBD1 (6 bases). CDR3 length: 15 residues. Germline V gene lookup returns CDR1 LNHDA and CDR2 SQIVND (reference sequence). Trimming left V 9 bases short and J 4 bases short, with 19 bases between. In DNA, the CDR3 is TGTGCCAGCAAGTTTGGGGGCCAGGCAAATCAGCCCCAGCATTTT. Translating it yields CASKFGGQANQPQHF.